This T cell receptor (beta chain) appears in the sequencing data of a study of blood T cell repertoires in COVID-19. Trimming at V came to 2 bases and at J to 8 bases, leaving 3 bases not matched to a gene. Germline lookup yields CDR1 SGHRS and CDR2 YFSETQ. The CDR3 runs 12 residues. Per the authors' pipeline: Estimates of nucleated cell counts were drawn from the amplification of reference gene primers. Measured with immunoSEQ multiplex PCR; TCRdb has only the in-frame clones, and not every one. V and J calls and clone size come straight from that table; D and trimming were deduced from the DNA. Among 55,000 to 65,000 clones listed, 70% to 85% were seen once.

The gene calls are TRBV5-1 and TRBJ1-2; 7 bases map to TRBD1. The TCR originated in a man between 60 and 70 years old with acute or convalescent COVID-19. Sequenced: peripheral blood. CDR3 nucleotide sequence: TGCGCCAGCAGCTTACAGGGGAACGGCTACACCTTC. This sequence encodes CASSLQGNGYTF.